This entry concerns a single TCR beta chain. The table lists this clone with a few counts. The antigen this receptor binds is unknown. No much larger clone is present one base from it, and per-base qualities are unavailable. V loses 3 bases at its end and J loses 7 bases; junction bases beyond the gene matches: 11. Measured from the cysteine to the phenylalanine, the CDR3 is 16 residues long. The retained sequence is limited to the CDR3, 48 bases, with the frame set at the first base. The germline V gene yields SQVTM for CDR1 and ANQGSEA for CDR2. This sample was taken from a study of blood T cell repertoires in COVID-19 (dated by TCRdb to between 2020 and 2021). For context, the study as a whole: Collaborator samples came from the United States, Italy and Spain and covered acute and convalescent phases of COVID-19. The material from the prospective study consisted of cDNA or gDNA derived from T cells, B-cell-depleted T cells, or PBMCs. The dataset comprised deeply sampled blood TCRbeta repertoires from subjects exposed to, actively infected with, or recovered from COVID-19. The repertoires were released in a freely available public database intended as a resource for research on the immune response to SARS-CoV-2. Samples came from the ongoing ImmuneRACE study (first 160 participants) plus 1,254 subjects from 6 global collaborators. A de-identified subject ID, COVID-19 status, age in years and sex were almost always included in the sample metadata. Where available, HLA class I and class II types were obtained from metadata supplied by the sample provider rather than from assay-based typing. General findings and caveats noted by the study authors: The amount of clinical and demographic metadata varied by source and participant and was provided uncurated.

TCRbeta CDR3 regions were amplified from genomic DNA by means of the immunoSEQ Assay, a bias-controlled multiplex PCR. From the authors' description of their analysis: Nucleated cell counts per sample were estimated from amplification of reference gene primers within the assay. To quantify the absolute abundance of each unique TCRbeta CDR3 rearrangement, sequence reads were collapsed and filtered. Productive Simpson clonality was computed per sample as the square root of Simpson's diversity index over productive rearrangements. Here the immuneACCESS table is served through TCRdb, limited to in-frame sequences with V and J called. Missing clones are a known gap in these copies; in checked studies unresolved V genes cover under half, and the rest lacks a known reason. V, J and clone size are those of that table, while D and trimming were read from the DNA. The sample table lists around 280,000 clones, roughly nine tenths of them with a count of one. In total, the top ten clones hold 1.5% to 2% of the sample.

In the prospective study, participants were roughly 18 to 100 years old, resided in about two dozen geographic areas of the United States, and were enrolled through a virtual design. Cohort assignment in the prospective study relied on participant-reported clinical history from a screening survey and a study questionnaire. ImmuneRACE Cohort 3 recovered participants were defined by two consecutive negative NP/OP PCR tests, healthcare professional clearance, or symptom resolution. Each participant in the prospective study had whole blood, serum and a nasopharyngeal or oropharyngeal swab collected by mobile phlebotomists. Prospective study participants could optionally give additional blood draws and questionnaires over an approximately two-month period. Prospective study blood samples were shipped either frozen or at room temperature before DNA extraction.

The source material was PBMCs or T cells enriched from blood (not recorded which). The rearranged chain carries TRBV29-1 and TRBJ2-1; 11 central bases correspond to TRBD2. The receptor was derived from a woman in her forties who had recovered from COVID-19. The CDR3 reads as follows: CSVDTSGSMIMNEQFF. In nucleotides, the sequence is TGCAGCGTTGATACTAGCGGGAGTATGATTATGAATGAGCAGTTCTTC.